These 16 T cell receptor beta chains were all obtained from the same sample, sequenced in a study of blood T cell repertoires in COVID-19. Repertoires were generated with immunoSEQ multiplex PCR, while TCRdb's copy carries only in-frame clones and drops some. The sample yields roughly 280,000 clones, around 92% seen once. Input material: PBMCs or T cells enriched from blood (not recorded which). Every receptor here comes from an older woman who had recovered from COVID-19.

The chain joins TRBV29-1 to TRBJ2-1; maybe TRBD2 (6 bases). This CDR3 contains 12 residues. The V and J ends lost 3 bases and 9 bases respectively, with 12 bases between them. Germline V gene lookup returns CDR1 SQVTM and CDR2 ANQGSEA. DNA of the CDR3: TGCAGCGTTGACAAATGGGAGGTTGAGCAGTTCTTC. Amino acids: CSVDKWEVEQFF.

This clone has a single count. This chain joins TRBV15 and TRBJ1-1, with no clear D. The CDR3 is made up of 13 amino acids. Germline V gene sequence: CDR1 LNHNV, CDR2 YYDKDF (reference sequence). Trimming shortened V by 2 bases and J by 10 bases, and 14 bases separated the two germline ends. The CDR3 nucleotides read TGTGCCACCAGCAGATCCCCGGGAGTTGGAGCTTTCTTT. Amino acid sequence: CATSRSPGVGAFF.

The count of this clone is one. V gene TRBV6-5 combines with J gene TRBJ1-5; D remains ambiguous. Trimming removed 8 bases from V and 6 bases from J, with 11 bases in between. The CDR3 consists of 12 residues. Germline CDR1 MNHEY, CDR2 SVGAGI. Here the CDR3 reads CASGGMGQPQHF. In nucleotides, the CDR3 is TGTGCCAGCGGAGGAATGGGTCAGCCCCAGCATTTT.

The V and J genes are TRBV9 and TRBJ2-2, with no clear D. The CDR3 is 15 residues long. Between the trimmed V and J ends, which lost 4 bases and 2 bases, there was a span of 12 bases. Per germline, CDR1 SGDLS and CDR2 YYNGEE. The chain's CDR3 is CASSKLGRNTGELFF. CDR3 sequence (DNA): TGTGCCAGCAGCAAGCTAGGCAGAAACACCGGGGAGCTGTTTTTT. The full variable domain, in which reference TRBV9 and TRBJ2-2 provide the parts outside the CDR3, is DSGVTQTPKHLITATGQRVTLRCSPRSGDLSVYWYQQSLDQGLQFLIQYYNGEERAKGNILERFSAQQFPDLHSELNLSSLELGDSALYFCASSKLGRNTGELFFGEGSRLTVL.

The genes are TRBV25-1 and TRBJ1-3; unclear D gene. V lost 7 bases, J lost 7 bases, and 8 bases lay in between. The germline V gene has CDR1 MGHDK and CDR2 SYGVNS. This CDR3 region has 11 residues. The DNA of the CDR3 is TGTGCCAGCACCGCGGGTAACACCATATATTTT. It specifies CASTAGNTIYF.

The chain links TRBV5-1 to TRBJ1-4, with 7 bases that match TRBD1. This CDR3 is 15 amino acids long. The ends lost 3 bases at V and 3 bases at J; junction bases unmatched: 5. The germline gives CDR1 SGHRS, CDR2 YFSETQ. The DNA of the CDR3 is TGCGCCAGCAGCTGGACCAGGGGGGCTAATGAAAAACTGTTTTTT. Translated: CASSWTRGANEKLFF.

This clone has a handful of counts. CDR3 in DNA: TGTGCCAGCAGCCGAACGACATTCGAAAATTCACCCCTCCACTTT. Translating gives CASSRTTFENSPLHF. The chain couples TRBV3-1 (or the pseudogene TRBV3-2) to TRBJ1-6, with unresolved D. The CDR3 extends over 15 amino acids. The V gene's germline CDR1 is LGHDT and CDR2 YNNKEL (reference sequence). V was shortened by 4 bases and J by 7 bases, with 14 bases between the two germline ends.

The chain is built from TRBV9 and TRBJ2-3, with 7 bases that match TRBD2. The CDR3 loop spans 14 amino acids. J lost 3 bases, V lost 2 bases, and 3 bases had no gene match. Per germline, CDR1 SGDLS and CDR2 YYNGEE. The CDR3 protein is CASSVGGRTDTQYF. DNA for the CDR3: TGTGCCAGCAGCGTGGGGGGGAGAACAGATACGCAGTATTTT.

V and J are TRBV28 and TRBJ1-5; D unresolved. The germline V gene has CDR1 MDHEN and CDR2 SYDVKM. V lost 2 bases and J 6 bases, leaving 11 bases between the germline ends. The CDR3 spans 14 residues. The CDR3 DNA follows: TGTGCCAGCAGTTTAGTTCGGCGGGGTCAGCCCCAGCATTTT. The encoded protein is CASSLVRRGQPQHF.

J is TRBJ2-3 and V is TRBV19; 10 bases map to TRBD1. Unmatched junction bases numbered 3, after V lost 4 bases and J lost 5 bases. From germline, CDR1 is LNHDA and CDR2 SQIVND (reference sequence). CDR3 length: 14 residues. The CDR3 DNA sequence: TGTGCCAGTAGTACGGGACAGGGGATAGATACGCAGTATTTT. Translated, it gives CASSTGQGIDTQYF.

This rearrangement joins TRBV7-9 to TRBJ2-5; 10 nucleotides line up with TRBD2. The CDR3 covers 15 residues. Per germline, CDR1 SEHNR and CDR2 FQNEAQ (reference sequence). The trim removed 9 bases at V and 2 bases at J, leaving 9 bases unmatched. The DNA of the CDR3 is TGTGCCAGTTCCCGAACTAGCGGGGTTCAAGAGACCCAGTACTTC. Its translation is CASSRTSGVQETQYF.

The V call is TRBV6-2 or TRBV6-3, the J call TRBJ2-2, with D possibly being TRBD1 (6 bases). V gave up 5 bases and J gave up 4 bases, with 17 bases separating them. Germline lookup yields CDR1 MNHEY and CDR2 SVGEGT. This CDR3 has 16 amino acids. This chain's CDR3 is CASSLSRDKGTGELFF. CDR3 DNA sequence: TGTGCCAGCAGTCTATCCCGGGACAAGGGCACCGGGGAGCTGTTTTTT.

The CDR3 loop reads CASIKDTNTEAFF. DNA of the CDR3: TGTGCCAGCATAAAAGACACCAACACTGAAGCTTTCTTT. The gene calls are TRBV2 and TRBJ1-1; the D is unclear. The CDR3 extends over 13 amino acids. Germline CDR1 SNHLY, CDR2 FYNNEI. The V and J ends lost 7 bases and 2 bases respectively, with 11 bases between them.

In nucleotides, the CDR3 is TGTGCCACCAGTGATTTCGGGACAGCAGCGAACACCGGGGAGCTGTTTTTT. Its translation is CATSDFGTAANTGELFF. The chain is built from TRBV24-1 and TRBJ2-2; 7 bases are a match to TRBD1. Trimming cost V 1 base and J 0 bases; bases outside gene matches: 4. Germline assignment: CDR1 KGHDR and CDR2 SFDVKD. The CDR3 runs 17 residues.

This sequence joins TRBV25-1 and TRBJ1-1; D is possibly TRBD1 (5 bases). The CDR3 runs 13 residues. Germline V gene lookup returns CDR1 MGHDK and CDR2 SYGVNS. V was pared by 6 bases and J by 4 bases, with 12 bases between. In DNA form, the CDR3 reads TGTGCCAGCAGGAACTCAGGGTTCACTGAAGCTTTCTTT. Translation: CASRNSGFTEAFF.

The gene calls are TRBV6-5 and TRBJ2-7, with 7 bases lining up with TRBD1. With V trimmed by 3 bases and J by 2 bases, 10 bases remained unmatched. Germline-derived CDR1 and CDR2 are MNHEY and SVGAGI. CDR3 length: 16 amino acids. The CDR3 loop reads CASSYPPGTDPYEQYF. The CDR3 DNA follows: TGTGCCAGCAGTTATCCCCCCGGGACAGACCCCTACGAGCAGTACTTC.